This T cell receptor beta chain comes out of a study of blood T cell repertoires in COVID-19. Overall study context: Acute-phase and convalescent COVID-19 samples originated in the United States, Italy and Spain. T cells, B-cell-depleted T cells, or PBMCs supplied cDNA or gDNA.

The germline V and J ends were trimmed by 4 bases and 2 bases, with 6 bases remaining between them. The CDR3 consists of 12 residues. CDR1 is SGHTS and CDR2 is YDEGEE in the germline V gene. The method was immunoSEQ multiplex PCR; TCRdb's version includes in-frame clones alone and lacks a portion of them. The table records about 76,000 clones, about 90% of them present only once. The material sequenced was peripheral blood. The receptor was isolated from a human donor in a cohort sampled during active COVID-19. This rearrangement joins TRBV5-8 to TRBJ1-2, with D unresolved. Here the CDR3 reads CASSPENYGYTF. CDR3 nucleotides: TGTGCCAGCAGCCCGGAGAACTATGGCTACACCTTC.